The clone carrying this TCR beta chain was seen repeatedly, ten times or more. The germline gives CDR1 MNHEY, CDR2 SMNVEV (reference sequence). The germline V and J ends were trimmed by 5 bases and 5 bases, with 12 bases remaining between them. The CDR3 has 14 residues. This entry is derived from a study of regulatory T cells in long-lasting Graves disease. With iRepertoire HTBI primers and Arm-PCR of CDR3 regions, TCR beta libraries were built. TCRdb reprocessed the multiplex PCR reads with MiXCR, giving one entry per CDR3 protein. The table has around 250,000 distinct CDR3 sequences, approximately 18% seen once. The sample's time point: newly diagnosed GD, antithyroid drugs for less than 3 months. The TCR library was prepared using RNA isolated from PBMCs. The sample also formed part of further work on T cells in Graves' hyperthyroidism and ophthalmopathy.

The origin of this receptor is a woman aged 25 to 39 with Graves disease. The material was peripheral blood mononuclear cells (PBMCs), obtained at new diagnosis, from a patient treated with antithyroid drugs. The rearrangement uses TRBV27 and TRBJ1-4, with D uncertain. The DNA of the CDR3 is TGTGCCAGCAGTCACGGGTTTCTAAATGAAAAACTGTTTTTT. Its protein is CASSHGFLNEKLFF.